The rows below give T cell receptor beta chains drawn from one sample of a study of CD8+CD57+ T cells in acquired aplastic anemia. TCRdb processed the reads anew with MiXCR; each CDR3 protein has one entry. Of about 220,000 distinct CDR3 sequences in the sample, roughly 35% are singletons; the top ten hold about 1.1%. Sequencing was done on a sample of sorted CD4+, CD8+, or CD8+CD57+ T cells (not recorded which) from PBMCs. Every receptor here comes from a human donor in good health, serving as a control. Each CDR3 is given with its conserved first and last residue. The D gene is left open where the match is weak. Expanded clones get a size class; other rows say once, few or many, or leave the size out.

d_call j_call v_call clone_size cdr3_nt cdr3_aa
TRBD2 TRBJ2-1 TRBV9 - TGTGCCAGCAGCGTAGGACTAGCGGGGGGGCCGTACTACAATGAGCAGTTCTTC CASSVGLAGGPYYNEQFF
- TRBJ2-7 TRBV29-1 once TGCAGCGTTGGGACGGGAAACTACGAGCAGTACTTC CSVGTGNYEQYF
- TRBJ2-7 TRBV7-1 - TGTGCCAGCAGCTCACCAACAGGGACTGGTTCCTACGAGCAGTACTTC CASSSPTGTGSYEQYF
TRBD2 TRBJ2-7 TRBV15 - TGTGCCACCAGCAGAGTCGGGGGGGCTTCCTACGAGCAGTACTTC CATSRVGGASYEQYF
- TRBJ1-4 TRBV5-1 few TGCGCCAGCAGCTCGGGACACCCCCATGAAAAACTGTTTTTT CASSSGHPHEKLFF
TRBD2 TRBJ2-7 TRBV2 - TGTGCCAGCAGTGAAATAGGACTAGCGAGTTACGAGCAGTACTTC CASSEIGLASYEQYF
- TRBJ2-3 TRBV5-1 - TGCGCCAGCAGCTTGGGAGCGGGGACAGGCGCGCAGTATTTT CASSLGAGTGAQYF
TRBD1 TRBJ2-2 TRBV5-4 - TGTGCCAACAGCTCACCGGGACAGGACCCCGGGGAGCTGTTTTTT CANSSPGQDPGELFF
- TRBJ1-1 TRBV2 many TGTGCCAGCCAACCCAGAACGACACCTCCAGCAGCTTTCTTT CASQPRTTPPAAFF
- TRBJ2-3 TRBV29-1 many TGCAGCGTTGGCAGGTCGTCGATCACAGATACGCAGTATTTT CSVGRSSITDTQYF
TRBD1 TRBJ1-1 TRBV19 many TGTGCCAGTAGGCATAGACAGGGTTCAGCGGAGAACACTGAAGCTTTCTTT CASRHRQGSAENTEAFF
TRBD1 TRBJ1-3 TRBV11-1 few TGTGCCAGCAGCTTCTTTCAGGGGGCGCTTTATGGAAACACCATATATTTT CASSFFQGALYGNTIYF
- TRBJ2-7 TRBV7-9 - TGTGCCAGCAACACGGGACCCGCCTACGAGCAGTACTTC CASNTGPAYEQYF
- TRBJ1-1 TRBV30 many TGTGCCTGGAGACGAACACTGAAAGCTTTCTTT CAWRRTLKAFF
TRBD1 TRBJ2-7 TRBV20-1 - TGCAGTGCTAGGAGAAAGGGACAGGGGAGCTACGAGCAGTACTTC CSARRKGQGSYEQYF
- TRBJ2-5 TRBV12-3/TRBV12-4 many TGTGCCAGCACGAACCGACCCCAAGAGACCCAGTACTTC CASTNRPQETQYF